The 10 T cell receptor beta chains in this list originate from one sample, sequenced in a study of cytomegalovirus exposure and HLA in healthy donors. The study ran its PCR with 60 Vbeta and 13 Jbeta primers. Measured with immunoSEQ multiplex PCR; TCRdb has only the in-frame clones, and not every one. This sample carries more than 60,000 clones, roughly 82% of them seen once, and the ten largest clones take 18%. Sequencing was carried out using PBMCs. Every receptor here comes from a man in his sixties or seventies in good health and CMV-seropositive.

J is TRBJ2-1 and V is TRBV5-1, with TRBD2 as a possible D gene (7 bases). V lost 5 bases and J 5 bases, leaving 14 bases between the germline ends. The CDR3 runs 14 residues. In germline, CDR1 is SGHRS, CDR2 YFSETQ. CDR3 in amino acids: CASSKAGANNEQFF. Written as DNA, the CDR3 is TGCGCCAGCAGTAAGGCGGGGGCCAACAATGAGCAGTTCTTC. Full variable domain (rest looked up from reference TRBV5-1 and TRBJ2-1): KAGVTQTPRYLIKTRGQQVTLSCSPISGHRSVSWYQQTPGQGLQFLFEYFSETQRNKGNFPGRFSGRQFSNSRSEMNVSTLELGDSALYLCASSKAGANNEQFFGPGTRLTVL.

The chain uses TRBV6-1 and TRBJ1-2, with 10 bases fitting TRBD1. From germline, CDR1 is MNHNS and CDR2 SASEGT. After removal of 2 bases from V and 4 bases from J, the junction contained 7 bases not matched to a gene. This CDR3 is 16 amino acids long. CDR3 nucleotides: TGTGCCAGCAGTGAATCGGGGACAGGGGCGGGCTATGGCTACACCTTC. This gives the protein CASSESGTGAGYGYTF.

The chain couples TRBV9 to TRBJ2-1; D call uncertain. The CDR3 length is 16 residues. Germline CDR1 reads SGDLS; CDR2 reads YYNGEE. Trimming stripped 0 bases from V and 0 bases from J, with 10 bases between. The CDR3 DNA follows: TGTGCCAGCAGCGTAGAGGTGGGCAGCTCCTACAATGAGCAGTTCTTC. Translated: CASSVEVGSSYNEQFF.

The chain has TRBV14 and TRBJ2-1; D uncertain. CDR3 length equals 15 residues. CDR1 and CDR2 (germline): SGHDN, FVKESK. Between the trimmed V and J ends, which lost 1 base and 5 bases, there was a span of 12 bases. CDR3 region: CASSQVNSLNNEQFF. The CDR3 bases are TGTGCCAGCAGCCAAGTGAACAGCTTAAACAATGAGCAGTTCTTC. Looking up the rest from reference TRBV14 and TRBJ2-1 gives the full variable domain: EAGVTQFPSHSVIEKGQTVTLRCDPISGHDNLYWYRRVMGKEIKFLLHFVKESKQDESGMPNNRFLAERTGGTYSTLKVQPAELEDSGVYFCASSQVNSLNNEQFFGPGTRLTVL.

The chain combines TRBV7-2 with TRBJ1-1; D is possibly TRBD1 (6 bases). This CDR3 is built from 15 residues. V dropped 4 bases and J dropped 4 bases, with 16 bases sitting between them. The germline CDR1 and CDR2 sequences are SGHTA and FQGNSA. This CDR3 reads CASSSSGQGTTEAFF. The DNA of the CDR3 is TGTGCCAGCAGCTCCAGTGGGCAGGGGACCACTGAAGCTTTCTTT.

Worth noting for this clone: A read error may account for a junction end that differs from germline. V is TRBV5-1 and J is TRBJ1-1; 7 nucleotides line up with TRBD1. Germline V gene lookup returns CDR1 SGHRS and CDR2 YFSETQ. This CDR3 contains 13 residues. The CDR3: CARSFPPGGEAFF. Written as DNA, the CDR3 is TGCGCCCGCAGCTTCCCTCCAGGGGGTGAAGCTTTCTTT. The whole variable domain, remainder taken from reference TRBV5-1 and TRBJ1-1, is KAGVTQTPRYLIKTRGQQVTLSCSPISGHRSVSWYQQTPGQGLQFLFEYFSETQRNKGNFPGRFSGRQFSNSRSEMNVSTLELGDSALYLCARSFPPGGEAFFGQGTRLTVV.

This clone was seen once. The chain is built from TRBV28 and TRBJ2-6; 8 bases match TRBD1. This CDR3 has 16 residues. Germline trimming cut 6 bases from V and 0 bases from J; bases unmatched to any gene: 4. The germline CDR1 and CDR2 sequences are MDHEN and SYDVKM. DNA of the CDR3: TGTGCCAGCAGGGGGACAGGACTCTCTGGGGCCAACGTCCTGACTTTC. Protein product: CASRGTGLSGANVLTF.

The chain is built from TRBV29-1 and TRBJ1-1; D not certain. The V end lost 5 bases, the J end lost 0 bases, and 22 bases lay between the germline ends. Germline assignment: CDR1 SQVTM and CDR2 ANQGSEA. This CDR3 comprises 17 residues. CDR3 loop: CSVFDLGNPQMNTEAFF. Here the CDR3 DNA reads TGCAGCGTTTTTGATCTGGGCAATCCCCAGATGAACACTGAAGCTTTCTTT.

This clone was recorded once. The gene calls are TRBV19 and TRBJ2-5, with 7 bases fitting TRBD1. Per the germline V gene, CDR1 is LNHDA and CDR2 is SQIVND (reference sequence). CDR3 length: 13 amino acids. V shed 5 bases, J shed 3 bases, and the junction held 3 bases outside the gene matches. CDR3 region: CASSLGQEETQYF. The CDR3 nucleotides read TGTGCCAGTAGTCTTGGACAGGAAGAGACCCAGTACTTC.

The chain is built from TRBV2 and TRBJ2-3; D remains unclear. This CDR3 comprises 13 residues. Deletions cut 5 bases from V and 2 bases from J, with 8 bases between. Per the germline V gene, CDR1 is SNHLY and CDR2 is FYNNEI. CDR3 sequence reads: CASSKEFTDTQYF. The CDR3 coding sequence is TGTGCCAGCAGTAAGGAGTTCACAGATACGCAGTATTTT.